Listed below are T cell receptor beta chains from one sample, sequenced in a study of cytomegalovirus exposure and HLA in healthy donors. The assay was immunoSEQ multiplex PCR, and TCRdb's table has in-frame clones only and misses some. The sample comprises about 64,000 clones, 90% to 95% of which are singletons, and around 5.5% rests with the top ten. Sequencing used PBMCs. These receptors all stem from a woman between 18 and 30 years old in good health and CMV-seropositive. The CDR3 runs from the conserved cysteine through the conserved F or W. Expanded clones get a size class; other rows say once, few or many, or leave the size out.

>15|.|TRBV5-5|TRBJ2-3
CASSPGLAGTDTQYF
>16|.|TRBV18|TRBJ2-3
CASSPPPGQNTDTQYF
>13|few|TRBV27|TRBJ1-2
CATRRTGDYGYTF
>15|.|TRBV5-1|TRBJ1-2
CASSPSWAASGGYTF
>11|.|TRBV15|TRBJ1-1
CATTRDTEAFF
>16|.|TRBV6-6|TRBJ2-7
CASSYDRDDGPYEQYF
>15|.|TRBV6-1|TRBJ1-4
CASSEQQGAAEKLFF
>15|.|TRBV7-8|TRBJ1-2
CASSSQRTGLDGYTF
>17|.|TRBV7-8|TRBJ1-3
CASSLLGQGATGNTIYF
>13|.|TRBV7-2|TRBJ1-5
CASTGQLNQPQHF
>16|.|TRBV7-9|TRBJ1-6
CASSSDRSSYNSPLHF
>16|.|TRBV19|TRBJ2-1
CASSIRPERLYNEQFF
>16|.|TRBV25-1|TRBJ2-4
CASSESDGLAKNIQYF
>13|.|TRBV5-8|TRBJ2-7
CASSTRQGWEQYF
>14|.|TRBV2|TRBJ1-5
CASSEFQGNQPQHF
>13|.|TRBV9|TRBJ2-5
CASSIQNEETQYF
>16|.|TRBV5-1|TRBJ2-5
CASSLAGTSVPETQYF
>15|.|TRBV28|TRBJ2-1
CASSLGQGASNEQFF